Below are 21 T cell receptor beta chains sequenced from a single sample in a study of CD8+CD57+ T cells in acquired aplastic anemia. For sequencing, patients were chosen who had shown expansion of CD8+CD57+ cells by flow cytometry. Genomic DNA constituted the template upon which TCR beta VDJ and CDR3 profiling was performed. A single record per CDR3 protein comes from TCRdb applying MiXCR to the reads. This sample has 130,000 or so distinct CDR3 sequences, with 55% to 70% found just once. Specimen: sorted CD4+, CD8+, or CD8+CD57+ T cells (not recorded which) from PBMCs. The receptor source for this set is a human donor with aplastic anemia.

The rearrangement joins TRBV11-1 to TRBJ2-1; D is unresolved. The V end lost 5 bases, the J end lost 7 bases, and 15 bases lay between the germline ends. The CDR3 has 14 amino acids. CDR1 SGHAT and CDR2 FQDESV come from the germline V gene (reference sequence). The CDR3 loop reads CASSVTTSWNEQFF. The CDR3 DNA follows: TGTGCCAGCAGCGTCACAACGTCTTGGAATGAGCAGTTCTTC.

This clonotype was picked up one time. This CDR3 is CASSSEWQDSYEQYF. The DNA for the CDR3 is TGTGCCAGCAGCTCAGAGTGGCAGGACTCCTACGAGCAGTACTTC. The J gene is TRBJ2-7, the V gene TRBV7-6; no clear D. This CDR3 contains 15 residues. CDR1 SGHVS and CDR2 FNYEAQ come from the germline V gene. V lost 4 bases, J lost 0 bases, and 13 bases lay in between.

This clonotype was seen ten or more times. The chain carries TRBV10-2 and TRBJ2-7; D gene ambiguous. This CDR3 region has 12 residues. CDR1 WSHSY and CDR2 SAAADI come from the germline V gene. The V end was cut by 2 bases, the J end by 1 base, with 3 bases between. The CDR3 reads CASSEQSYEQYF. DNA for the CDR3: TGCGCCAGCAGTGAGCAGTCCTACGAGCAGTACTTC.

This chain connects TRBV29-1 to TRBJ2-7; TRBD2 agrees at 8 bases. Germline CDR1 SQVTM, CDR2 ANQGSEA. Germline trimming cut 6 bases from V and 5 bases from J; bases unmatched to any gene: 18. The CDR3 extends over 16 amino acids. CDR3 DNA sequence: TGCAGCGTCGGGCATAGAGCAGCGGGGGCGAGGAACGAGCAGTACTTC. Encoded protein: CSVGHRAAGARNEQYF.

The gene calls are TRBV10-3 and TRBJ2-1, with D perhaps matching TRBD1 or TRBD2 (5 bases each). CDR3 length: 12 amino acids. With 8 bases removed from V and 6 bases from J, the gap between germline ends came to 11 bases. In germline, CDR1 is ENHRY, CDR2 SYGVKD. The CDR3 sequence is CAIGGTGNEQFF. Here the CDR3 DNA reads TGTGCCATCGGTGGGACGGGCAATGAGCAGTTCTTC.

J is TRBJ2-7 and V is TRBV7-9; D unresolved. CDR3 length: 13 amino acids. Germline loops: CDR1 SEHNR, CDR2 FQNEAQ (reference sequence). V dropped 5 bases and J dropped 4 bases, with 12 bases sitting between them. The chain's CDR3 is CASSQIDEYEQYF. The CDR3 DNA reads TGTGCCAGCAGCCAAATCGACGAGTACGAGCAGTACTTC.

This clonotype was seen a few times. The CDR3 DNA reads TGTGCCAGCAGCTTAGATCCAAATTCACCCCTCCACTTT. Its translation is CASSLDPNSPLHF. The genes are TRBV7-9 and TRBJ1-6; D is ambiguous. Germline CDR1 is SEHNR and CDR2 is FQNEAQ (reference sequence). CDR3 length: 13 residues. V gave up 1 base and J gave up 7 bases, with 5 bases separating them.

On this clonotype itself: Since the CDR3 does not end with the conserved phenylalanine or tryptophan, this likely comes from a read error. The chain couples TRBV24-1 to TRBJ1-2; 7 bases align to TRBD1. The germline gives CDR1 KGHDR, CDR2 SFDVKD. The CDR3 sequence is 13 residues long. V gave up 4 bases and J gave up 6 bases; unmatched junction bases: 4. CDR3 sequence: CATSETGWNGYTS. CDR3 coding DNA: TGTGCCACCAGTGAGACAGGGTGGAATGGCTACACCTCC.

Regarding this clonotype: A read error may account for a junction end that differs from germline. V usage is TRBV2 and J usage is TRBJ2-1; D is unresolved. Germline V gene data show CDR1 as SNHLY and CDR2 as FYNNEI. CDR3 length: 13 amino acids. The CDR3 region is CASSLLAYNEQFF. In DNA, the CDR3 is TGTGCCAGCAGCCTACTGGCCTACAATGAACAGTTCTTC.

The genes are TRBV9 and TRBJ1-2; D call uncertain. The germline V gene has CDR1 SGDLS and CDR2 YYNGEE. Trimming took 3 bases from V and 4 from J, leaving 7 bases between them. This CDR3 is 12 amino acids long. CDR3 nucleotide sequence: TGTGCCAGCAGCGCGAGGACCTATGGCTACACCTTC. Translating gives CASSARTYGYTF.

The chain recombines TRBV10-1 with TRBJ2-3; no clear D gene. Germline assignment: CDR1 WNHNN and CDR2 SYGVQD (reference sequence). This CDR3 comprises 12 residues. The V and J ends lost 0 bases and 4 bases respectively, with 2 bases between them. The CDR3 DNA reads as TGCGCCAGCAGTGAGTCGGCAGATACGCAGTATTTT. Its protein is CASSESADTQYF.

J is TRBJ2-7 and V is TRBV15, with D maybe TRBD2 (6 bases). The germline V and J ends were trimmed by 0 bases and 0 bases, with 18 bases remaining between them. This CDR3 has 18 amino acids. Germline V gene lookup returns CDR1 LNHNV and CDR2 YYDKDF (reference sequence). CDR3 sequence: CATSRDRGRRTSSYEQYF. CDR3 nucleotide sequence: TGTGCCACCAGCAGAGATCGGGGGAGGCGTACGAGCTCCTACGAGCAGTACTTC.

This clonotype occurred many times. The chain has TRBV7-2 and TRBJ2-7; 11 bases agree with TRBD2. The V and J ends lost 3 bases and 4 bases, in that order; junction bases with no gene match: 5. The CDR3 has 15 amino acids. Looked up from germline, CDR1 is SGHTA and CDR2 is FQGNSA. The CDR3 region is CASSFRTSGSYEQYF. CDR3 coding DNA: TGTGCCAGCAGCTTTAGAACTAGCGGGAGTTACGAGCAGTACTTC. Using reference TRBV7-2 and TRBJ2-7 for the parts outside the CDR3, the full variable domain is GAGVSQSPSNKVTEKGKDVELRCDPISGHTALYWYRQSLGQGLEFLIYFQGNSAPDKSGLPSDRFSAERTGGSVSTLTIQRTQQEDSAVYLCASSFRTSGSYEQYFGPGTRLTVT.

There are a few counts of this clonotype. V usage is TRBV15 and J usage is TRBJ1-1; possibly TRBD1 for D (6 bases). V was cut by 7 bases and J by 1 base, with 13 bases left in between. This CDR3 comprises 14 residues. Germline V gene lookup returns CDR1 LNHNV and CDR2 YYDKDF (reference sequence). The CDR3 sequence: CATKKDSRNTEAFF. The CDR3 DNA sequence: TGTGCCACCAAGAAGGACAGCAGGAACACTGAAGCTTTCTTT. The variable domain in full, completed from reference TRBV15 and TRBJ1-1, reads DAMVIQNPRYQVTQFGKPVTLSCSQTLNHNVMYWYQQKSSQAPKLLFHYYDKDFNNEADTPDNFQSRRPNTSFCFLDIRSPGLGDTAMYLCATKKDSRNTEAFFGQGTRLTVV.

V is TRBV7-2 and J is TRBJ2-7, with D perhaps matching TRBD1 or TRBD2 (6 bases each). Germline CDR1 and CDR2: SGHTA and FQGNSA. Trimming took off 1 base at V and 6 bases at J, with 10 bases between the two ends. The CDR3 is 13 residues long. The CDR3 DNA sequence: TGTGCCAGCAGCTTAGTAGGAGGGGGCGAGCAGTACTTC. As protein: CASSLVGGGEQYF.

This clonotype was observed a single time. The rearrangement joins TRBV5-1 to TRBJ2-7; weak D call: TRBD2 (6 bases). Between the trimmed V and J ends, which lost 1 base and 4 bases, there was a span of 9 bases. Germline CDR1 reads SGHRS; CDR2 reads YFSETQ. The CDR3 runs to 13 residues. The CDR3 sequence: CASSLFRGYEQYF. The CDR3 bases are TGCGCCAGCAGCTTGTTTCGGGGGTACGAGCAGTACTTC.

In this sample, this clonotype turned up once. The chain recombines TRBV15 with TRBJ2-5; D ambiguous. Germline-derived CDR1 and CDR2 are LNHNV and YYDKDF (reference sequence). CDR3 length: 13 amino acids. The V end was cut by 4 bases, the J end by 1 base, with 7 bases between. The CDR3 nucleotides read TGTGCCACCAGCACGGGCAGCCAAGAGACCCAGTACTTC. Translating gives CATSTGSQETQYF.

This clonotype was observed at least ten times. J is TRBJ2-2 and V is TRBV25-1; D not certain. The CDR3 consists of 13 residues. Trimming cost V 3 bases and J 3 bases, with 5 bases left between them. Germline V lookup: CDR1 MGHDK, CDR2 SYGVNS. This CDR3 is CASSDRHTGELFF. The CDR3 DNA reads TGTGCCAGCAGTGATCGGCACACCGGGGAGCTGTTTTTT. The variable domain in full, completed from reference TRBV25-1 and TRBJ2-2, reads EADIYQTPRYLVIGTGKKITLECSQTMGHDKMYWYQQDPGMELHLIHYSYGVNSTEKGDLSSESTVSRIRTEHFPLTLESARPSHTSQYLCASSDRHTGELFFGEGSRLTVL.

This chain uses TRBV6-5 with TRBJ1-4, with D unresolved. In germline, CDR1 is MNHEY, CDR2 SVGAGI. V shed 4 bases and J shed 5 bases, with 17 bases lying between them. This CDR3 region has 16 residues. CDR3 protein: CASSSSSSTENEKLFF. The CDR3 DNA is TGTGCCAGCAGTTCGAGTTCCAGTACAGAAAATGAAAAACTGTTTTTT.

In its sample, this clonotype was seen many times. The V and J genes are TRBV7-3 and TRBJ2-2; D not certain. V was clipped by 5 bases and J by 6 bases, with 13 bases between them. The CDR3 contains 14 residues. Germline CDR1 is SGHTA and CDR2 is FQGTGA. The CDR3 loop is CASSPLGEAGELFF. The CDR3 DNA sequence: TGTGCCAGCAGCCCCCTAGGCGAGGCCGGGGAGCTGTTTTTT.

In this sample, this clonotype turned up once. The chain is built from TRBV10-3 and TRBJ1-5; weak D call: TRBD1 (6 bases). Per germline, CDR1 ENHRY and CDR2 SYGVKD. The CDR3 contains 14 residues. Trimming removed 1 base at V and 4 bases at J, with 8 bases between. CDR3 region: CAISEFQGNQPQHF. CDR3 DNA sequence: TGTGCCATCAGTGAGTTCCAGGGGAATCAGCCCCAGCATTTT.